This T cell receptor (beta chain) stems from a study of T cells after posttransplantation cyclophosphamide. Findings of the study overall: Skin or GI-infiltrating T cells shared few TRB sequences with blood.

Cells defined as naive were viable CD3+CD4+ or CD3+CD8+ and CCR7+CD45RA+CD45RO-CD95-CD27+CD28+. Notes on this clone: No antigen is known for it.

The CDR3 covers 16 residues. Germline values: CDR1 SGHAT, CDR2 FQNNGV. Between the trimmed V and J ends, which lost 5 bases and 3 bases, there was a span of 19 bases. Clones were read by immunoSEQ multiplex PCR, and TCRdb kept only the in-frame ones, dropping some. The sample contains roughly 20,000 clones, 95% to 98% of which appear only once. The source is a man aged 35-49 years in good health, CMV-negative, and a related stem cell transplant donor. This rearrangement joins TRBV11-2 to TRBJ1-1; TRBD1 might be the D (5 bases). The sequencing sample was made of naive CD4+ T cells sorted from PBMCs. The CDR3 nucleotides read TGTGCCAGCAGCCCCATGCATAATGGGGGGGACACTGAAGCTTTCTTT. Its translation is CASSPMHNGGDTEAFF.